This passage covers 21 T cell receptor beta chains from one sample sequenced in a study of blood T cells in healthy people across ages (dated by TCRdb to 2013 to 2016). Library preparation employed 5' RACE. Sequencing used an Illumina HiSeq 2500. A second PCR of 7 to 11 cycles was performed with a sample-barcoded 5' primer and a J-beta primer mix. In-frame beta chains were kept once TCRdb had trimmed the public reads at Q25 with fastp and called clones with MiXCR. Identical CDR3 protein sequences are pooled into one entry, listed with their most common genes and DNA. For this sample there are fewer than 750,000 distinct CDR3 sequences; under 65% appear just once. About 14% of the sample rests with the top ten. Sequenced material: blood. The receptors stem from a woman aged 80 or over in good health.

The chain combines TRBV7-2 with TRBJ2-3; 7 nucleotides line up with TRBD1. With 0 bases clipped from V and 2 bases from J, the junction kept 8 bases outside the gene matches. CDR3 length equals 17 residues. Germline V gene data show CDR1 as SGHTA and CDR2 as FQGNSA. The CDR3: CASSLACRTGDTDTQYF. In nucleotides, the CDR3 is TGTGCCAGCAGCTTAGCGTGTCGCACAGGGGACACAGATACGCAGTATTTT.

This chain uses TRBV20-1 with TRBJ1-2; perhaps TRBD1 as D (6 bases). The CDR3 spans 15 residues. The V end lost 3 bases, the J end lost 4 bases, and 18 bases lay between the germline ends. Germline V lookup: CDR1 DFQATT, CDR2 SNEGSKA (reference sequence). As DNA, the CDR3 is TGCAGTGCTAGGTCCGGACAGTTTACCTCCTATGGCTACACCTTC. It codes for CSARSGQFTSYGYTF.

This clonotype was found many times. DNA of the CDR3: TGTGCCTCATCGGACAGGGGTTTGTTGAAACTGTTTTTT. It is translated as CASSDRGLLKLFF. The chain employs TRBV6-1 and TRBJ1-4, with 9 bases fitting TRBD1. V gave up 11 bases and J gave up 11 bases; unmatched junction bases: 12. The CDR3 runs 13 residues. From germline, CDR1 is MNHNS and CDR2 SASEGT.

The J gene is TRBJ2-1, the V gene TRBV6-5; perhaps TRBD2 as D (5 bases). This CDR3 spans 16 amino acids. V was cut by 1 base and J by 4 bases, with 14 bases left in between. The germline gives CDR1 MNHEY, CDR2 SVGAGI. The CDR3 DNA reads TGTGCCAGCAGTTACTTGCGGGCTACTCGTTACAATGAGCAGTTCTTC. This sequence encodes CASSYLRATRYNEQFF.

The V call is TRBV13, the J call TRBJ2-3; 12 bases are shared with TRBD2. The CDR3 runs 16 residues. Looked up from germline, CDR1 is PRHDT and CDR2 is FYEKMQ (reference sequence). The V segment lost 5 bases and the J segment 6 bases; nucleotides outside the gene matches: 9. CDR3 amino acids: CASSRRLAGAGDTQYF. The DNA for the CDR3 is TGTGCCAGCAGCCGCCGACTAGCGGGGGCGGGGGATACGCAGTATTTT. Full variable domain (outside the CDR3, taken from reference TRBV13 and TRBJ2-3): AAGVIQSPRHLIKEKRETATLKCYPIPRHDTVYWYQQGPGQDPQFLISFYEKMQSDKGSIPDRFSAQQFSDYHSELNMSSLELGDSALYFCASSRRLAGAGDTQYFGPGTRLTVL.

As concerns this clonotype: One junction end disagrees with the germline gene, perhaps due to a read error. V and J are TRBV2 and TRBJ1-1; possibly TRBD1 for D (6 bases). Germline CDR1 reads SNHLY; CDR2 reads FYNNEI. CDR3 length: 11 residues. CDR3 DNA sequence: TGTGCCAGCAGAGGGGACACTGGAGCTTTCTTT. Protein: CASRGDTGAFF.

This rearrangement joins TRBV15 to TRBJ1-2, with D possibly matching TRBD1 (5 bases). Germline loops: CDR1 LNHNV, CDR2 YYDKDF (reference sequence). The CDR3 runs 12 residues. The germline V and J ends were trimmed by 5 bases and 8 bases, with 12 bases remaining between them. CDR3 DNA: TGTGCCACCAGCGGGGGAGGCCAGGGCTACACCTTC. This sequence encodes CATSGGGQGYTF.

The chain has TRBV6-5 and TRBJ1-5; D might be TRBD1 (6 bases). V lost 8 bases to trimming and J lost 2 bases, with 13 bases between them. This CDR3 is 14 amino acids long. Germline V CDR1 and CDR2: MNHEY, SVGAGI. CDR3 loop: CASREAGGNQPQHF. DNA of the CDR3: TGTGCCAGCCGGGAGGCAGGGGGCAATCAGCCCCAGCATTTT.

This clonotype was observed a handful of times. J is TRBJ2-7 and V is TRBV20-1; 7 nucleotides match TRBD2. The CDR3 loop spans 16 amino acids. Unmatched junction bases numbered 15, after V lost 0 bases and J lost 7 bases. The germline gives CDR1 DFQATT, CDR2 SNEGSKA (reference sequence). This CDR3 is CSARDQAAGAWNEQYF. Here the CDR3 DNA reads TGCAGTGCTAGAGATCAGGCGGCGGGAGCTTGGAATGAGCAGTACTTC.

The rearrangement uses TRBV9 and TRBJ2-1; D remains ambiguous. The CDR3 has 17 residues. Germline V gene sequence: CDR1 SGDLS, CDR2 YYNGEE. Trimming removed 0 bases from V and 4 bases from J, with 17 bases in between. The CDR3 loop is CASSVVRSPRDYNEQFF. CDR3 DNA: TGTGCCAGCAGCGTAGTTCGGTCCCCCCGAGATTACAATGAGCAGTTCTTC.

This chain connects TRBV27 to TRBJ2-4; 11 bases are shared with TRBD1. CDR3 length equals 14 residues. From germline, CDR1 is MNHEY and CDR2 SMNVEV (reference sequence). With V trimmed by 8 bases and J by 3 bases, 3 bases remained unmatched. The CDR3 DNA reads as TGTGCCAGCGGGACAGGGGGTGACAAAAACATTCAGTACTTC. This codes for CASGTGGDKNIQYF.

The V gene is TRBV7-2, the J gene TRBJ2-3; the match to TRBD2 covers 12 bases. CDR1 and CDR2 (germline): SGHTA, FQGNSA. Trimming removed 3 bases from V and 0 bases from J; junction bases left unmatched: 4. The CDR3 runs to 17 residues. CDR3 in DNA: TGTGCCAGCAGCTTTGACGGGACTAGCGGGAGCACAGATACGCAGTATTTT. It yields the protein CASSFDGTSGSTDTQYF. Complete variable domain (other parts from reference TRBV7-2 and TRBJ2-3): GAGVSQSPSNKVTEKGKDVELRCDPISGHTALYWYRQSLGQGLEFLIYFQGNSAPDKSGLPSDRFSAERTGGSVSTLTIQRTQQEDSAVYLCASSFDGTSGSTDTQYFGPGTRLTVL.

The V call is TRBV12-3 or TRBV12-4, the J call TRBJ1-3; 7 bases align to TRBD1. The trim removed 6 bases at V and 4 bases at J, leaving 9 bases unmatched. The CDR3 has 15 residues. CDR3: CASSTPRGQGNTIYF. The DNA of the CDR3 is TGTGCCAGCAGCACCCCTAGGGGGCAAGGAAACACCATATATTTT.

This clonotype was observed a few times. The genes are TRBV7-8 and TRBJ1-5; 9 positions agree with TRBD1. Trimming took 7 bases from V and 3 from J; bases not matched to a gene: 7. Germline CDR1 is SGHVS and CDR2 is FQNEAQ. The CDR3 covers 15 residues. The CDR3 DNA reads as TGTGCCAGCATCTCCGGGACAGGGAACAATCAGCCCCAGCATTTT. Amino acid sequence: CASISGTGNNQPQHF.

The chain links TRBV9 to TRBJ2-3; the match to TRBD2 covers 10 bases. V lost 4 bases and J lost 0; bases outside the gene matches: 8. The CDR3 covers 17 residues. CDR1 is SGDLS, CDR2 YYNGEE, per germline. The CDR3 spells CASSPRTTSGSTDTQYF. The CDR3 DNA reads as TGTGCCAGCAGCCCCAGAACGACTAGCGGGAGCACAGATACGCAGTATTTT.

This clonotype was seen many times. The rearrangement joins TRBV29-1 to TRBJ2-1; 8 nucleotides match TRBD2. Trimming cost V 3 bases and J 4 bases; bases outside gene matches: 2. The CDR3 contains 13 residues. Germline assignment: CDR1 SQVTM and CDR2 ANQGSEA. This CDR3 reads CSVEPSGYNEQFF. The CDR3 nucleotides read TGCAGCGTTGAGCCTAGCGGGTACAATGAGCAGTTCTTC.

This sequence joins TRBV12-3 or TRBV12-4 and TRBJ2-7; tentative D call: TRBD2 (5 bases). Trimming pared 5 bases from V and 3 bases from J, leaving 17 bases between. This CDR3 is built from 15 residues. The CDR3 sequence: CASSPGPSGGYEQYF. The CDR3, as DNA: TGTGCCAGCAGTCCCGGTCCCTCTGGAGGCTACGAGCAGTACTTC.

There are many counts of this clonotype. CDR3 sequence: CASSLDSDEQYF. CDR3 nucleotides: TGTGCCAGCAGCTTAGATAGCGACGAGCAGTACTTC. V and J are TRBV7-8 and TRBJ2-7; D might be TRBD2 (5 bases). CDR3 length: 12 amino acids. Trimming stripped 1 base from V and 5 bases from J, with 6 bases between. Per the germline V gene, CDR1 is SGHVS and CDR2 is FQNEAQ.

The table lists this clonotype with many counts. The V and J genes are TRBV14 and TRBJ2-1, with D hard to call. Germline loops: CDR1 SGHDN, CDR2 FVKESK. Trimming pared 1 base from V and 6 bases from J, leaving 19 bases between. The CDR3 totals 17 residues. CDR3 sequence reads: CASSQGGRRPNGNEQFF. CDR3 nucleotides: TGTGCCAGCAGCCAAGGAGGCAGACGCCCCAACGGCAATGAGCAGTTCTTC.

This clonotype was recorded many times. This chain uses TRBV6-1 with TRBJ2-3, with D unclear. Germline V gives CDR1 MNHNS, CDR2 SASEGT. The CDR3 is 13 amino acids. Trimming took 8 bases from V and 4 from J, leaving 13 bases between them. The CDR3 DNA is TGTGCCAGCGGCCGGAACTCTCCAGATACGCAGTATTTT. Its translation is CASGRNSPDTQYF.

The V call is TRBV7-9, the J call TRBJ2-6; D is undetermined. CDR3 size: 11 residues. The germline V gene encodes CDR1 SEHNR and CDR2 FQNEAQ (reference sequence). V gave up 6 bases and J gave up 8 bases, with 5 bases separating them. The CDR3 sequence is CASRFPNVLTF. As DNA, the CDR3 is TGTGCCAGCAGATTCCCCAACGTCCTGACTTTC.